This entry describes one TCR beta chain. The specificity of this receptor is unknown. No quality values exist for individual bases; no much larger clone is one base distant. V is pruned by 4 bases and J by 3 bases, leaving 17 bases of the junction without a gene match. Counted from cysteine to phenylalanine, this CDR3 has 18 amino acids. The CDR3 DNA has 54 bases and is translated from base 1. The germline V gene sets CDR1 to MNHEY and CDR2 to SVGAGI. This sample is part of a study of regulatory T cells in long-lasting Graves disease (dated by TCRdb to the early 2020s). Turning to the overall study: Persistent Graves' disease was defined as antithyroid drug treatment for over 5 years with persistently positive TSH receptor autoantibodies. Peripheral blood TCR sequencing and RNA sequencing compared persistent Graves' disease patients with newly diagnosed Graves' disease patients. The study was registered as a clinical trial and conducted in China. A total of around 35 samples underwent TCR sequencing, from about 13 patients with persistent Graves' disease and some 20 patients with newly diagnosed Graves' disease. Persistent Graves' disease patients in the clinical cohort had taken antithyroid drugs for roughly 10 years on average.

The library was obtained by multiplex PCR. Instrument on record: Illumina HiSeq 4000. TCR beta libraries were built with iRepertoire HTBI primers and Arm-PCR amplification of CDR3 regions. Gel purification was performed on PCR products prior to sequencing. The paper's data handling went like this. A total of fewer than 65 TRBV and 14 TRBJ segments were identified across samples and were used for gene usage analysis of CDR3 amino acid clonotypes. COPE and FqMerger were used to merge filtered high-quality paired reads into contigs. Contigs were aligned with BLAST to IMGT TRBV, TRBD and TRBJ reference genes, and CDR3 was defined per IMGT. Any clonotype with a frequency above 0.1% was classified as a highly expanded clone. Shannon entropy was used to measure repertoire diversity, and the Gini coefficient was used to measure V-J evenness. A clonotype was considered public if more than one individual shared it. TCRdb took the public reads, trimmed them with fastp at Q25, ran MiXCR for clone calling and kept in-frame beta chains. Under each unique CDR3 protein, matching rows form one entry showing the most common genes and DNA. The V and J calls and clone size are TCRdb's, not the authors'. The sample table shows about 460,000 distinct CDR3 sequences, and 20% to 25% are seen once. The top ten clonotypes cover approximately 14% of the sample.

Study-wide findings and limitations: Because the primary lesion, thyroid tissue, could not be accessed, the study looked at peripheral blood alone. Patients with persistent disease shared more public clonotypes (approximately 2,500) than newly diagnosed patients did (around 1,000). The authors noted that the small sample size was a limitation that may lower accuracy. Sequencing and analysis were restricted to the TCR beta chain. Lower TCR Shannon entropy and fewer highly expanded clones were observed in persistent Graves' disease patients than in newly diagnosed patients, which suggested clonal expansion. Preferential use of TRBV28, TRBJ1-2 and TRBJ2-5 was observed in persistent disease, whereas TRBV20-1 and TRBJ2-1 were favored in newly diagnosed disease.

The time point label, as the study defines it: persistent/refractory GD, antithyroid drugs over 5 years with positive TRAb. For both TCR sequencing and RNA sequencing, RNA was extracted from PBMCs in TRIzol. The diagnosis of Graves' disease was made according to American Thyroid Association guidelines. Patients were recruited from an endocrinology department in Xi'an, China. From each patient, about 9.7 milliliters of peripheral blood was collected into an EDTA anticoagulant tube. Ficoll Paque Plus density gradient separation was used to isolate PBMCs, and no further T cell sorting was done. RNA quality was checked with an Agilent 2100 Bioanalyzer and agarose gel, and concentration with a NanoDrop 2000.

This receptor was identified in a female donor with Graves disease. This specimen consisted of peripheral blood mononuclear cells (PBMCs), obtained when the disease was refractory, from a patient treated with antithyroid drugs. The chain employs TRBV6-5 and TRBJ2-7; 8 junctional bases match TRBD2. Here the CDR3 is given as CASSSPIGPIAGSYEQYF. The DNA sequence reads TGTGCCAGCAGTTCCCCGATCGGACCGATAGCGGGAAGCTACGAGCAGTACTTC.